This T cell receptor (beta chain) comes out of a study of blood T cell repertoires in COVID-19 (dated by TCRdb to about 2020). Turning to the overall study: Samples covering the acute and convalescent phases of COVID-19 were provided by collaborators in the United States, Italy and Spain. A freely available public database, intended as a resource for researchers studying the immune response to SARS-CoV-2, is where the repertoires were released. Deeply sampled blood TCRbeta repertoires from subjects exposed to, actively infected with, or recovered from COVID-19 were included in the dataset. The sample metadata nearly always contained a de-identified subject ID, COVID-19 status, age in years and sex. The prospective study material was composed of cDNA or gDNA derived from T cells, B-cell-depleted T cells, or PBMCs. Where HLA class I and class II types were available, the types were taken from metadata supplied by the sample provider, not from assay-based typing. The samples were drawn from the first 160 participants of the ongoing ImmuneRACE study and from more than 1,000 subjects provided by 6 global collaborators. On the study overall, not on this receptor specifically: Clinical and demographic metadata were provided uncurated, with the amount varying by source and participant.

TCRbeta CDR3 regions were amplified from genomic DNA by means of the immunoSEQ Assay, a bias-controlled multiplex PCR. Per the authors' processing: Nucleated cell counts per sample were estimated from amplification of reference gene primers within the assay. To quantify the absolute abundance of each unique TCRbeta CDR3 rearrangement, sequence reads were collapsed and filtered. Productive Simpson clonality was computed per sample as the square root of Simpson's diversity index over productive rearrangements. Held by TCRdb, this immuneACCESS table contains in-frame sequences only and omits some clones. Under half of the omission traces to an unresolved V gene where checked; the cause of the rest is unknown. V, J and clone size are taken as reported in that table, and D and trimming were inferred from the DNA itself. Present in this sample are over 150,000 clones, more than 85% of which were seen just once. The top ten hold 0.45% to 0.6% of the sample.

Trimming removed 6 bases from V and 6 bases from J, leaving 11 bases between the germline ends. The CDR3 holds 13 amino acids from the cysteine to the phenylalanine. Of all the DNA, just the CDR3 is kept, 39 bases in frame from base 1. The germline V gene sets CDR1 to MNHEY and CDR2 to SVGAGI. A note on this clone: Its antigen is still unknown. One base away there is no much larger clone; base qualities are not given.

In Seattle, one collaborating source enrolled patients while the infection was active and tracked those patients longitudinally over the course of disease. The collaborating institutions used their own protocols to collect whole blood in K2EDTA tubes. For TCRbeta analysis, collaborator samples were shipped as frozen whole blood, as isolated PBMCs, or as DNA extracted from either sample type. Material for sequencing was peripheral blood. The V and J genes are TRBV6-5 and TRBJ1-4; no D gene is confidently identified. This sequence originates from a man in his fifties or sixties with COVID-19, enrolled during active disease. CDR3 region: CASSPVGYEKLFF. The sequenced DNA: TGTGCCAGCAGCCCAGTCGGGTATGAAAAACTGTTTTTT.